This T cell receptor (beta chain) was captured in a study of blood T cells in healthy people across ages. Study results and limitations: Older age coincided with a roughly linear decline in TCR beta diversity per million T cells.

Regarding this clonotype: The antigen is not known.

V was pared by 5 bases and J by 3 bases, with 16 bases between. In germline, CDR1 is MNHEY, CDR2 SVGAGI. This CDR3 is built from 16 residues. Healthy Caucasians from Russia aged about 6 to 90 served as donors. About 10 milliliters of peripheral blood were drawn from each donor into EDTA-treated tubes. Every sample had a minimum of 6 million PBMCs isolated. It was with a sample-barcoded 5' primer and a J-beta primer mix that a second PCR of about 6 to 12 cycles was run. TCRdb recomputed calls from the 5' RACE reads with MiXCR, one row per CDR3 protein. This table holds just over 800,000 distinct CDR3 sequences, approximately 59% found once.

The sequencing sample was made of blood. This sequence joins TRBV6-5 and TRBJ2-2; D is unresolved. The sequence was collected from a man aged 30 to 45 in good health. CDR3 protein: CASSPNPLFHTGELFF. DNA of the CDR3: TGTGCCAGCAGTCCCAACCCACTATTTCACACCGGGGAGCTGTTTTTT.